Listed below are T cell receptor beta chains from one sample, sequenced in a study of blood T cell repertoires in COVID-19. Clones were sequenced by immunoSEQ multiplex PCR, and TCRdb holds only the in-frame ones, with some missing. The profile covers some 150,000 clones, with 70% to 90% appearing a single time and 1% to 1.2% taken by the ten largest. The specimen was peripheral blood. The origin of the receptors is a man aged 35 to 55 with acute or convalescent COVID-19. The conserved cysteine and the conserved F or W are not part of the CDR3 here.

cdr3_aa v_call cdr3_length j_call
ASSPPSRETQY TRBV5-4 11 TRBJ2-5
ASSSTGRGKEKLF TRBV28 13 TRBJ1-4
ARRTGPKNTEAF TRBV6-4 12 TRBJ1-1
ASRASYTGELF TRBV6-5 11 TRBJ2-2
ASSSRTVGGYT TRBV3-1/TRBV3-2 11 TRBJ1-2
ASSLGAHSNQPQH TRBV7-2 13 TRBJ1-5
ASSAKPTGNTGELF TRBV9 14 TRBJ2-2
ASRLTGSTEAF TRBV2 11 TRBJ1-1
ASTATGVTNQPQH TRBV3-1/TRBV3-2 13 TRBJ1-5
ASSSRDTEAF TRBV6-5 10 TRBJ1-1
ASRPTQGLFGNSPLH TRBV2 15 TRBJ1-6
ASKGQGVYEQY TRBV6-5 11 TRBJ2-7
ASSPSGGASYNEQF TRBV5-4 14 TRBJ2-1
ASSVTDSNLPF TRBV9 11 TRBJ1-1
ASSLRGAPGELF TRBV7-2 12 TRBJ2-2